The 21 T cell receptor beta chains below all came from one sample that was sequenced in a study of shared clonotypes between healthy human individuals. TCRdb's table, derived via immunoSEQ multiplex PCR, lists solely in-frame clones and lacks some. Seen here are hundreds of thousands of clones, less than 80% observed once, and the top ten hold around 1.8%. The sequencing sample was made of memory CD4+ T cells sorted from blood. Subset meaning: CD45RA-negative fraction. The receptors derive from a woman aged 25 to 39 in good health.

CDR3 nucleotides: TGTGCCAGCAGCCGCACTAGCGGGAGTCGGAACACCGGGGAGCTGTTTTTT. This translates into CASSRTSGSRNTGELFF. V gene TRBV7-9 combines with J gene TRBJ2-2; 11 bases match TRBD2. This CDR3 contains 17 residues. Germline V gene data show CDR1 as SEHNR and CDR2 as FQNEAQ (reference sequence). Trimming took 5 bases from V and 1 from J; bases not matched to a gene: 6.

The chain combines TRBV7-2 with TRBJ2-7; D gene unclear. The CDR3 has 14 amino acids. CDR1 is SGHTA and CDR2 is FQGNSA in the germline V gene. V was cut by 4 bases and J by 0 bases, with 10 bases left in between. CDR3 bases: TGTGCCAGCAGCTCTTATCTTTCCTCCTACGAGCAGTACTTC. Amino acid sequence: CASSSYLSSYEQYF.

The chain joins TRBV19 to TRBJ2-3, with 8 bases fitting TRBD1. With 5 bases clipped from V and 6 bases from J, the junction kept 4 bases outside the gene matches. This CDR3 contains 13 residues. Germline CDR1 and CDR2: LNHDA and SQIVND (reference sequence). DNA for the CDR3: TGTGCCAGTAGTCCCCGACAGGGGGATACGCAGTATTTT. It specifies CASSPRQGDTQYF.

The genes are TRBV28 and TRBJ2-3, with TRBD2 matching 8 bases. V lost 3 bases and J lost 6; bases outside the gene matches: 11. CDR3 length: 16 residues. The V gene's germline CDR1 is MDHEN and CDR2 SYDVKM. This chain's CDR3 is CASSFQTSAVWDTQYF. CDR3 coding DNA: TGTGCCAGCAGTTTCCAGACTAGCGCGGTTTGGGATACGCAGTATTTT. Full variable domain (remainder filled in from reference TRBV28 and TRBJ2-3): DVKVTQSSRYLVKRTGEKVFLECVQDMDHENMFWYRQDPGLGLRLIYFSYDVKMKEKGDIPEGYSVSREKKERFSLILESASTNQTSMYLCASSFQTSAVWDTQYFGPGTRLTVL.

The chain uses TRBV13 and TRBJ2-5; no clear D. With 2 bases removed from V and 2 bases from J, the gap between germline ends came to 12 bases. The CDR3 runs to 15 residues. Germline V gene data show CDR1 as PRHDT and CDR2 as FYEKMQ (reference sequence). CDR3 in amino acids: CASSLRSAGQETQYF. CDR3 nucleotides: TGTGCCAGCAGCTTAAGGTCGGCCGGACAAGAGACCCAGTACTTC.

This sequence joins TRBV5-1 and TRBJ2-3, with TRBD2 as a possible D gene (5 bases). Trimming took 7 bases from V and 2 from J, leaving 17 bases between them. The CDR3 loop spans 15 amino acids. Germline loops: CDR1 SGHRS, CDR2 YFSETQ. CDR3 DNA: TGCGCCAGCGTGAGGGCAGCGAAACACACAGATACGCAGTATTTT. This sequence encodes CASVRAAKHTDTQYF.

The V gene is TRBV19, the J gene TRBJ1-3, with D perhaps TRBD1 (6 bases). V was trimmed by 2 bases and J by 3 bases, leaving 11 bases between them. This CDR3 spans 15 amino acids. The germline CDR1 and CDR2 sequences are LNHDA and SQIVND (reference sequence). CDR3 in amino acids: CASSIMGASGNTIYF. CDR3 DNA: TGTGCCAGTAGTATAATGGGGGCGAGTGGAAACACCATATATTTT.

This chain connects TRBV4-2 to TRBJ2-2; no definite D call. This CDR3 comprises 14 residues. V lost 4 bases and J lost 6, with 12 bases in between. From germline, CDR1 is LGHNA and CDR2 YNFKEQ. The CDR3 loop reads CASSRRENAGELFF. CDR3 coding DNA: TGTGCCAGCAGCCGTAGGGAAAACGCCGGGGAGCTGTTTTTT.

The chain uses TRBV7-7 and TRBJ2-5; D gene ambiguous. V gave up 2 bases and J gave up 1 base, with 8 bases separating them. This CDR3 is 14 amino acids long. Germline-derived CDR1 and CDR2 are SSHAT and FNYEAQ (reference sequence). The CDR3 reads CASSLRHTQETQYF. CDR3 nucleotide sequence: TGTGCCAGCAGCTTACGGCATACCCAAGAGACCCAGTACTTC.

On this clone itself: This specimen includes other DNA sequences encoding the same CDR3. V is TRBV27 and J is TRBJ2-7, with 8 bases that match TRBD1. This CDR3 is 13 amino acids long. V was clipped by 4 bases and J by 6 bases; unmatched bases: 5. CDR1 and CDR2 (germline): MNHEY, SMNVEV (reference sequence). CDR3: CASSSLDRAEQYF. CDR3 nucleotide sequence: TGTGCCAGCAGTTCCCTGGACAGGGCCGAGCAGTACTTC.

V and J are TRBV29-1 and TRBJ2-3; TRBD1 matches at 9 bases. The germline gives CDR1 SQVTM, CDR2 ANQGSEA. The CDR3 sequence is 13 residues long. V shed 7 bases, J shed 0 bases, and the junction held 2 bases outside the gene matches. The CDR3 DNA sequence: TGCAGCGCAGGACAGGGGAGCACAGATACGCAGTATTTT. Its protein is CSAGQGSTDTQYF.

This chain joins TRBV29-1 and TRBJ2-7; 7 bases map to TRBD2. Trimming removed 7 bases from V and 0 bases from J; junction bases left unmatched: 6. The CDR3 spans 13 residues. Germline assignment: CDR1 SQVTM and CDR2 ANQGSEA. CDR3 protein: CSAGRTSSYEQYF. The CDR3 DNA is TGCAGCGCGGGACGGACTAGCTCCTACGAGCAGTACTTC.

J is TRBJ2-7 and V is TRBV18; D is perhaps TRBD2 (5 bases). V was cut by 0 bases and J by 3 bases, with 12 bases left in between. The CDR3 is made up of 15 amino acids. CDR1 KGHSH and CDR2 LQKENI come from the germline V gene. The CDR3 reads CASSPPGLYRYEQYF. For the CDR3, the DNA is TGTGCCAGCTCACCACCCGGACTCTACCGCTACGAGCAGTACTTC.

The chain is built from TRBV5-4 and TRBJ2-1; 7 bases agree with TRBD2. Losses at the gene ends were 3 bases for V and 9 bases for J; bases not matched to a gene: 6. Germline V gives CDR1 SGHNT, CDR2 YYREEE (reference sequence). The CDR3 spans 13 residues. The CDR3 region is CASSSRRTSEQFF. The CDR3 nucleotides are TGTGCCAGCAGCTCCCGTCGGACTAGTGAGCAGTTCTTC.

The chain joins TRBV10-2 to TRBJ1-2, with D tentatively TRBD1 (5 bases). V was clipped by 6 bases and J by 2 bases, with 13 bases between them. Germline CDR1 is WSHSY and CDR2 is SAAADI. The CDR3 runs 14 residues. The CDR3 sequence is CASSPPGRNYGYTF. Here the CDR3 DNA reads TGCGCCAGCAGCCCCCCGGGACGAAACTATGGCTACACCTTC.

This sequence joins TRBV2 and TRBJ1-5; D perhaps matches TRBD1 (5 bases). CDR3 length: 16 amino acids. The V gene lost 5 bases and the J gene lost 6 bases, with 20 bases spanning the gap. Germline V gene data show CDR1 as SNHLY and CDR2 as FYNNEI. CDR3 nucleotides: TGTGCCAGCAGTCGGACCGGGCTCCGGAGGGGTCAGCCCCAGCATTTT. This sequence encodes CASSRTGLRRGQPQHF. Full variable domain (remainder filled in from reference TRBV2 and TRBJ1-5): EPEVTQTPSHQVTQMGQEVILRCVPISNHLYFYWYRQILGQKVEFLVSFYNNEISEKSEIFDDQFSVERPDGSNFTLKIRSTKLEDSAMYFCASSRTGLRRGQPQHFGDGTRLSIL.

This chain connects TRBV19 to TRBJ2-1; 9 nucleotides match TRBD2. Germline assignment: CDR1 LNHDA and CDR2 SQIVND (reference sequence). The junction had 9 bases not matched to a gene; V was cut back by 1 base and J by 8 bases. The CDR3 is made up of 16 amino acids. The CDR3 sequence: CASSIGNSGSLDEQFF. In DNA, the CDR3 is TGTGCCAGTAGTATAGGTAATAGCGGGAGTTTAGATGAGCAGTTCTTC.

The V and J genes are TRBV19 and TRBJ1-2, with a tentative D call TRBD1 (6 bases). The CDR3 runs to 14 residues. Trimming removed 7 bases from V and 4 bases from J, with 16 bases in between. Germline V gene lookup returns CDR1 LNHDA and CDR2 SQIVND (reference sequence). CDR3 residues: CASTKQGKGYGYTF. Written as DNA, the CDR3 is TGTGCCAGTACTAAACAGGGCAAGGGCTATGGCTACACCTTC.

This clone was counted a single time. The gene calls are TRBV11-2 and TRBJ2-1; a weak D match, TRBD2 (5 bases). CDR1 is SGHAT and CDR2 is FQNNGV in the germline V gene. Between the trimmed V and J ends, which lost 3 bases and 12 bases, there was a span of 9 bases. The CDR3 consists of 11 residues. DNA for the CDR3: TGTGCCAGCAGCTTGGGAGAAAGGCAGTTCTTC. Its translation is CASSLGERQFF.

The chain links TRBV10-2 to TRBJ2-6; TRBD2 might be the D (5 bases). The CDR3 is 18 residues long. V lost 10 bases, J lost 3 bases, and 25 bases lay in between. Germline V gives CDR1 WSHSY, CDR2 SAAADI. The CDR3 nucleotides are TGCGCCACCTCCCCGGACGCCGGCGGGTTTGGTGGGGCCAACGTCCTGACTTTC. Its translation is CATSPDAGGFGGANVLTF.

The chain carries TRBV5-4 and TRBJ2-7; 9 bases align to TRBD2. The trim removed 1 base at V and 4 bases at J, leaving 9 bases unmatched. CDR3 length: 16 residues. Germline V gene lookup returns CDR1 SGHNT and CDR2 YYREEE (reference sequence). In DNA, the CDR3 is TGTGCCAGCAGCTTGCCGGGACTAGCTGAGGAATACGAGCAGTACTTC. It specifies CASSLPGLAEEYEQYF.